This note documents a single TCR beta chain sequence. The data belong to a study of blood T cell repertoires in COVID-19. As handled by the study authors: For nucleated cells, counts were estimated from reference gene primer amplification. Sequenced by immunoSEQ multiplex PCR; TCRdb stores in-frame clones only, minus some. V and J calls and clone size are given by that table; D and trimming were obtained from the DNA. The sample consists of approximately 470,000 clones, roughly nine tenths of them appearing once. Membership in each cohort depended on participant-reported clinical history. In Cohort 3, a recovered donor had either two negative PCRs, clearance, or symptom resolution. The CDR3 covers 11 residues. Germline V lookup: CDR1 GTSNPN, CDR2 SVGIG (reference sequence).

The genes are TRBV30 and TRBJ1-3; possibly TRBD1 for D (6 bases). Sequenced sample: PBMCs or T cells enriched from blood (not recorded which). The TCR sequence derives from a young woman who had recovered from COVID-19. In nucleotides, the CDR3 is TGTGCTTTAGGACAGGGAAACACCATATATTTT. Protein sequence: CALGQGNTIYF.